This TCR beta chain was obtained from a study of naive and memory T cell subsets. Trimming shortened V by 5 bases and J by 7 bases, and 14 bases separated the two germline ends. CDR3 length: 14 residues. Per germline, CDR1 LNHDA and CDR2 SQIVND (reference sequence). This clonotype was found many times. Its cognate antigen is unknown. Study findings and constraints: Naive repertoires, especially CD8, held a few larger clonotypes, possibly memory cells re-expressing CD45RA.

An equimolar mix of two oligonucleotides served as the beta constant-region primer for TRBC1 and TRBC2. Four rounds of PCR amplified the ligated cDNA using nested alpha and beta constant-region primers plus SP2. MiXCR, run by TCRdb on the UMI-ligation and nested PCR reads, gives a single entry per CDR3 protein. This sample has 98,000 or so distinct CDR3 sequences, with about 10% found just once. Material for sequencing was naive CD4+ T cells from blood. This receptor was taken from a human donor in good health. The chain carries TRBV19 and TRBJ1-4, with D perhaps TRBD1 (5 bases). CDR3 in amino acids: CASSLRAGGEKLFF. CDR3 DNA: TGTGCCAGTAGTTTGCGGGCGGGGGGTGAAAAACTGTTTTTT. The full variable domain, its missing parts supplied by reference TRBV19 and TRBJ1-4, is DGGITQSPKYLFRKEGQNVTLSCEQNLNHDAMYWYRQDPGQGLRLIYYSQIVNDFQKGDIAEGYSVSREKKESFPLTVTSAQKNPTAFYLCASSLRAGGEKLFFGSGTQLSVL.